The sequence of this TCR beta chain was determined in a study of blood T cells in healthy people across ages. Regarding the study as a whole: Comparison with aged donors showed that long-lived donors had more naive CD4+ cells and higher diversity.

PCR was performed a second time for 7 to 11 cycles using a sample-barcoded 5' primer and a J-beta primer mix. In TCRdb, the 5' RACE reads were re-called with MiXCR into one record per CDR3 protein. The data hold 1,500,000 or so distinct CDR3 sequences, with approximately 59% observed a single time. As to this clonotype: The antigen remains undetermined.

The sequence was obtained from a man aged 18-30 years in good health. The material sequenced was blood.

The CDR3 DNA reads as TGTGCCAGCAGCAGACAGGATCTGCACGAGACCCAGTACTTC. Residues: CASSRQDLHETQYF. The chain uses TRBV3-1 and TRBJ2-5, with a tentative D call TRBD1 (6 bases). The CDR3 spans 14 residues. The V and J ends lost 5 bases and 5 bases respectively, with 15 bases between them. The V gene's germline CDR1 is LGHDT and CDR2 YNNKEL (reference sequence).